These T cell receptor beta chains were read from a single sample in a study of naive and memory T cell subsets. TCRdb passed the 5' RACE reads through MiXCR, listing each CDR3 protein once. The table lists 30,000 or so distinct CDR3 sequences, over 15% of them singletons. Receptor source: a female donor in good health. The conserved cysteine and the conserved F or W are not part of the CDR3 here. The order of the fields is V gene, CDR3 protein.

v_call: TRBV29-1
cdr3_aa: SVEGGPTGELF

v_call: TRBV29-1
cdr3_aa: SVGEGGEQY

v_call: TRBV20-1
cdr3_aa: SAALDGNQPQH

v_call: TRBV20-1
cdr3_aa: SARASGAGGPQETQY

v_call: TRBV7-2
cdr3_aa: ASSRPKRTSGGSSYNEQF

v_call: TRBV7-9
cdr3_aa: ASSLPGGEQY

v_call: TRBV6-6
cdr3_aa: ASSYIGSTDTQY

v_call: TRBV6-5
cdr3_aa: ASRPGTAFTGELF

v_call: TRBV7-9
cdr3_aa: ASSPRASGTQY

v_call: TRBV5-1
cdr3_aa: ASSLVGSVQETQY

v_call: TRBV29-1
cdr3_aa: SVEDTGGSLGFAKNIQY

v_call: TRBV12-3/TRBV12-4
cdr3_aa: ASSETNRGDTQY

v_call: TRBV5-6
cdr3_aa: ASSLYMETVEAF

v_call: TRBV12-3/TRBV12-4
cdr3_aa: ASTAPGQPQETQY

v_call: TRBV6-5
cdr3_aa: ASSTEDSRGRNTIY

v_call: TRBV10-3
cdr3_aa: AISEGLAGPYEQY

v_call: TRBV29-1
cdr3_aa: SVVESTGELF

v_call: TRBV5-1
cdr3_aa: ASSSPETTYEQY

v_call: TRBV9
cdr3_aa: ASSNGGIDTQY

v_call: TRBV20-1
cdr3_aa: SAPPPGQAFTDTQY

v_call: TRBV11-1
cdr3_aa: ASSLAGEHPWRF

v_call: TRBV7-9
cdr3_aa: ASSFSLGVNEQF

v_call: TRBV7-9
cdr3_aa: ASSLALAGGQETQY

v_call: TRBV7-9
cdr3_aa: ASSPNLQGPDNEQF

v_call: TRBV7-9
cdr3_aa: ASSLASAGANVLT

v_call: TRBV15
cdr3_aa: ATSPLGGQGKNIQY

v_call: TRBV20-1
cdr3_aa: SARDRGARNNQPQH

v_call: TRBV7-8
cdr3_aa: ASSLDFPEQY

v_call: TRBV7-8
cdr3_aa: ASSALGELSDEQF

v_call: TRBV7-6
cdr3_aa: ASSLNRDDEQF

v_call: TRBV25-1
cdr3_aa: ASSKTGTYGYT

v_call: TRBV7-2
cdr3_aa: ASSRGADNEQF

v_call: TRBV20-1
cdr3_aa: SAVGLAGVSSYEQY

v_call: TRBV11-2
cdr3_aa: ASSLSQGGEKLF

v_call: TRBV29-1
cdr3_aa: SVTRQLLLSGNEQF

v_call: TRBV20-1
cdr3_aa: SARGLAGSQETQY

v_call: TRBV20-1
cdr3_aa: SARDRQGFSGNTIY

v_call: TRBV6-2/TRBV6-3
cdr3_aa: ASSYGLATSYNEQF

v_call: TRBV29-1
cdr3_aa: SVEDRAGVPGETQY

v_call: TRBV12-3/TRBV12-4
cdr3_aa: ASSHGRYTEAF

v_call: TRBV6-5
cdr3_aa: ASSYILGERGVENNEQF

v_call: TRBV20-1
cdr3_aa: SAREIGGPEAF

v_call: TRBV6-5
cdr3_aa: ASSVTGIGNQPQH

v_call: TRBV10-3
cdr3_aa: AIRRGGPEWNPTSGGTISYEQY

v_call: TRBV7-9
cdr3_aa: ASSPAGNTEAF

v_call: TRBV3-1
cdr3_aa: ASSQEAIGTGYGYT

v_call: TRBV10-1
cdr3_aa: ASSESRGYTEAF

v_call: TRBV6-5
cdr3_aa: ASSKDSLLYGYT

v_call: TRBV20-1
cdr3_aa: SARRVHSTTNEQF

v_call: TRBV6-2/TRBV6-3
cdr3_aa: ASSYSGISNQPQH

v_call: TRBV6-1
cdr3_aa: ASSEAPGQFYEQY

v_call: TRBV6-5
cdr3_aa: ASSYSWGSSNQPQH

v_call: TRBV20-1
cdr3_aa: SALRGGGNQPQH

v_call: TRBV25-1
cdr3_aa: ASSDRGTGGNEQY

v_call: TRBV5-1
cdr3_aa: ASSQSNYGYT

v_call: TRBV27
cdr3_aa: ASSLGPAEDTQY

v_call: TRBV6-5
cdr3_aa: ASSRPSTGWNYEQY